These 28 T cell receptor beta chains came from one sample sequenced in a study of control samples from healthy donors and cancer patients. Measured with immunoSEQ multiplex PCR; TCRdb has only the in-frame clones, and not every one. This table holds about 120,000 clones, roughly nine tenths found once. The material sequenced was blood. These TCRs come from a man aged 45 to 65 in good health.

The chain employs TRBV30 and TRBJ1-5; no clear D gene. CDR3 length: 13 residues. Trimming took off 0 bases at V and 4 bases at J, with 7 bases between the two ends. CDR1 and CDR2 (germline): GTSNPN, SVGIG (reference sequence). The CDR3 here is CAWSVNLNQPQHF. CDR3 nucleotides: TGTGCCTGGAGTGTAAATCTTAATCAGCCCCAGCATTTT. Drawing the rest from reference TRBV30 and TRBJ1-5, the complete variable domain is SQTIHQWPATLVQPVGSPLSLECTVEGTSNPNLYWYRQAAGRGLQLLFYSVGIGQISSEVPQNLSASRPQDRQFILSSKKLLLSDSGFYLCAWSVNLNQPQHFGDGTRLSIL.

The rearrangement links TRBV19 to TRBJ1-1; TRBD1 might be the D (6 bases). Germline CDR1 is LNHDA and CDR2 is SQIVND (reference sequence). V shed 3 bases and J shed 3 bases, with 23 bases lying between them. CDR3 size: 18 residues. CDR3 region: CASSIAFGGTKMDTEAFF. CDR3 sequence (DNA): TGTGCCAGTAGTATCGCTTTTGGCGGGACAAAGATGGACACTGAAGCTTTCTTT.

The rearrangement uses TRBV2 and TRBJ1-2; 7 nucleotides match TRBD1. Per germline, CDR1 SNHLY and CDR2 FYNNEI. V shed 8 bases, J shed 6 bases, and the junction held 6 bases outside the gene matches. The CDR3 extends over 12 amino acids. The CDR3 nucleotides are TGTGCCAGCTCCTCAGGGGGGGATGGCTACACCTTC. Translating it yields CASSSGGDGYTF.

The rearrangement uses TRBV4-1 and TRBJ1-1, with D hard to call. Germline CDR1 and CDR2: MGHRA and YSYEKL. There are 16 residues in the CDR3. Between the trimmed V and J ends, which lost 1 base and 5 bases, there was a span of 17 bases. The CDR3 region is CASSQVVGQRETEAFF. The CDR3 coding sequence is TGCGCCAGCAGCCAAGTTGTAGGGCAGAGGGAGACTGAAGCTTTCTTT.

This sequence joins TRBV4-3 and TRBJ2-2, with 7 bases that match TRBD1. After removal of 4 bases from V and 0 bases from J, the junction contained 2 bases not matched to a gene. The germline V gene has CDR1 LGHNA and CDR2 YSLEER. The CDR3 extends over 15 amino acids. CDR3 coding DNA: TGCGCCAGCAGCCGGGACAGAGCGAACACCGGGGAGCTGTTTTTT. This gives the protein CASSRDRANTGELFF.

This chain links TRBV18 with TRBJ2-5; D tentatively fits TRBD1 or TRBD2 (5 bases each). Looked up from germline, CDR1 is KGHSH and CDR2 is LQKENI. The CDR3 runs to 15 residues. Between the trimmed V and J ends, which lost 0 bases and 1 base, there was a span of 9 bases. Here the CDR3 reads CASSPPAGSQETQYF. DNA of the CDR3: TGTGCCAGCTCACCACCAGCAGGGAGCCAAGAGACCCAGTACTTC.

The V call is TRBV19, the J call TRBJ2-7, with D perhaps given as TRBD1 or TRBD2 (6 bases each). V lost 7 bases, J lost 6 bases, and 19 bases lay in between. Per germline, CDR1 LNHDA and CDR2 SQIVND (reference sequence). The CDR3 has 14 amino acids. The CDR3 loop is CASTRGGPNLEQYF. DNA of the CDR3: TGTGCCAGTACCCGAGGGGGGCCCAACCTCGAGCAGTACTTC.

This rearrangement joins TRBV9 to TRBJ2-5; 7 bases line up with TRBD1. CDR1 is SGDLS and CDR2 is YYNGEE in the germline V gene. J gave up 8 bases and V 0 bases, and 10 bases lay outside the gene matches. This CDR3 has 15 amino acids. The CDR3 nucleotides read TGTGCCAGCAGCGTAGCAGGGGGACAGATCGAAACCCAGTACTTC. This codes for CASSVAGGQIETQYF.

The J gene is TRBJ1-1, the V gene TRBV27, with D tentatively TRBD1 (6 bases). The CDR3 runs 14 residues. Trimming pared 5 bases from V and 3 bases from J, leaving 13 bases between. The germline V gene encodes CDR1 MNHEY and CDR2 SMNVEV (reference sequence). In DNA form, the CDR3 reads TGTGCCAGCAGTCCTCACAGGGATGACACTGAAGCTTTCTTT. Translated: CASSPHRDDTEAFF.

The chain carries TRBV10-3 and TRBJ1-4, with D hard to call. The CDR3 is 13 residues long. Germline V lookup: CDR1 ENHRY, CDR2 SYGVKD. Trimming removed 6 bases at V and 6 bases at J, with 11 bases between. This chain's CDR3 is CAIRRATDEKLFF. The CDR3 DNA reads TGTGCCATCAGGCGGGCCACGGATGAAAAACTGTTTTTT.

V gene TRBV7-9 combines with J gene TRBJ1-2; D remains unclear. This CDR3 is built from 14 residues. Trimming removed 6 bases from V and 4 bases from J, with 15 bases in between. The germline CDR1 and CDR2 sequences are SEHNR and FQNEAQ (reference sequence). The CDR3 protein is CASSSGLSGYGYTF. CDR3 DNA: TGTGCCAGCAGTTCCGGGCTTTCGGGCTATGGCTACACCTTC.

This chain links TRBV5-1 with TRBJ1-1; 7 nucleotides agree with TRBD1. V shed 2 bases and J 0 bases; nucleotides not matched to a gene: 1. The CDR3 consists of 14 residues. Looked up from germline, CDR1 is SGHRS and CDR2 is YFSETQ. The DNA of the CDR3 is TGCGCCAGCAGCTTTGACAGGGTGAACACTGAAGCTTTCTTT. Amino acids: CASSFDRVNTEAFF.

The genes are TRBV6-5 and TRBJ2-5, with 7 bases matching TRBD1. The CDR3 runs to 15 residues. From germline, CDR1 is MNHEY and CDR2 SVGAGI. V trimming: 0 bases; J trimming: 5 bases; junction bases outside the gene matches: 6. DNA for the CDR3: TGTGCCAGCAGTTACTCGACGGCAGGGGGTGAGACCCAGTACTTC. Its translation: CASSYSTAGGETQYF.

The CDR3 loop reads CASTSASGLPGDTQYF. The CDR3 coding sequence is TGTGCCAGCACCTCGGCGAGCGGGCTCCCGGGAGATACGCAGTATTTT. The rearrangement uses TRBV28 and TRBJ2-3; D is perhaps TRBD2 (6 bases). V dropped 7 bases and J dropped 5 bases, with 22 bases sitting between them. Germline values: CDR1 MDHEN, CDR2 SYDVKM. The CDR3 totals 16 residues.

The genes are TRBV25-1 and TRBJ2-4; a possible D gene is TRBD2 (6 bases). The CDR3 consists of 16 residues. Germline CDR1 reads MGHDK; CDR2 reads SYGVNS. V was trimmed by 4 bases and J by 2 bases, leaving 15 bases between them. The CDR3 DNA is TGTGCCAGCAGTGCCCCCCCGGGGGTCACCAAAAACATTCAGTACTTC. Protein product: CASSAPPGVTKNIQYF.

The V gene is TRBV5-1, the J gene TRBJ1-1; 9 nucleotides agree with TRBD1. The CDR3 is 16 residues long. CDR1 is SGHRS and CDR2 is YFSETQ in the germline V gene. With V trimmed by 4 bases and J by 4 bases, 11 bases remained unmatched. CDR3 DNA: TGCGCCAGCAGCCGGGGACCGACAGGGGGAGGCACTGAAGCTTTCTTT. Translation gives CASSRGPTGGGTEAFF.

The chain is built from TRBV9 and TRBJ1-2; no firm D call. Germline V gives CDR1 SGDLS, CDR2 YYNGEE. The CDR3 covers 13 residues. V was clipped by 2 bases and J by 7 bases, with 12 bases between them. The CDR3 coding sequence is TGTGCCAGCAGCGTCGACGGGAGAAGTGGCTACACCTTC. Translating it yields CASSVDGRSGYTF.

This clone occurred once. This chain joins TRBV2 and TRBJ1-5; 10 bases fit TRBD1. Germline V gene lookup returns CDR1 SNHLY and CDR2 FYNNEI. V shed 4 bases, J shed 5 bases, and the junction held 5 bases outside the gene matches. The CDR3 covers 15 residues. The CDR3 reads CASSGQGAIDQPQHF. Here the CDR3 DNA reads TGTGCCAGCAGTGGACAGGGGGCAATAGATCAGCCCCAGCATTTT.

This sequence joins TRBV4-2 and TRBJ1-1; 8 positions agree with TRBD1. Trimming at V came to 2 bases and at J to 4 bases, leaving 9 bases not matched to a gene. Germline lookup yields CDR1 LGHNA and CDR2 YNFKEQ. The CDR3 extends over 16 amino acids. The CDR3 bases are TGTGCCAGCAGCCAATTGACAGGGGTTAAAGGCACTGAAGCTTTCTTT. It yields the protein CASSQLTGVKGTEAFF.

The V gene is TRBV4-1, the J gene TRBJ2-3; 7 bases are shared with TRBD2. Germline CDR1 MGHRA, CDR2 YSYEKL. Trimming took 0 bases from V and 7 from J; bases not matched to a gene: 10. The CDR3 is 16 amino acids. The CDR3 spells CASSQESPGGAYTQYF. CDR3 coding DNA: TGCGCCAGCAGCCAAGAATCACCGGGGGGAGCTTATACGCAGTATTTT.

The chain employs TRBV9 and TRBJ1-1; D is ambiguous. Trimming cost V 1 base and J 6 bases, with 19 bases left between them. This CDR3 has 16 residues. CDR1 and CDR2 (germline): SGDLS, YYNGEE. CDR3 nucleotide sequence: TGTGCCAGCAGCGTACCTCAGGTTTTGGGCCCCTCTGAAGCTTTCTTT. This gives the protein CASSVPQVLGPSEAFF. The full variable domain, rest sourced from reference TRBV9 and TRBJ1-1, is DSGVTQTPKHLITATGQRVTLRCSPRSGDLSVYWYQQSLDQGLQFLIQYYNGEERAKGNILERFSAQQFPDLHSELNLSSLELGDSALYFCASSVPQVLGPSEAFFGQGTRLTVV.

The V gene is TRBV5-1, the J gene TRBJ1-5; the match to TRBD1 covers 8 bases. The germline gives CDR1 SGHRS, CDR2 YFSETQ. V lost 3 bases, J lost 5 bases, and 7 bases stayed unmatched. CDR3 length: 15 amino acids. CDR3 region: CASSSTGVADQPQHF. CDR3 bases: TGCGCCAGCAGCTCGACAGGGGTCGCGGATCAGCCCCAGCATTTT.

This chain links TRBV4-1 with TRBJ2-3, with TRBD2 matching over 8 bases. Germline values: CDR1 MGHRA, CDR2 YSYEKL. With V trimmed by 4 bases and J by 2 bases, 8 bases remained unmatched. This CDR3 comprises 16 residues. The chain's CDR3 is CASSRSGAGVTDTQYF. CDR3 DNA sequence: TGCGCCAGCAGCCGCAGCGGAGCGGGGGTCACAGATACGCAGTATTTT.

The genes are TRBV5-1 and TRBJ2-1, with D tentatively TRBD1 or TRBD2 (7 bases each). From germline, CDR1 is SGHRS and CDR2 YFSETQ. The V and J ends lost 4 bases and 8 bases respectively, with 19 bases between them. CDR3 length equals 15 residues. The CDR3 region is CASSVNQGGKDEQFF. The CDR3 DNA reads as TGCGCCAGCAGCGTCAACCAGGGGGGGAAAGATGAGCAGTTCTTC.

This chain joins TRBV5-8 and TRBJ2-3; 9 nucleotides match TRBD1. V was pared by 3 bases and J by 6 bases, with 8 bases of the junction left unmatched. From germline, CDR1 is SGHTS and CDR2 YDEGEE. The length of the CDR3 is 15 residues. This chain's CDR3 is CASSWGDRDSDTQYF. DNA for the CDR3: TGTGCCAGCAGCTGGGGGGACAGGGATTCTGATACGCAGTATTTT. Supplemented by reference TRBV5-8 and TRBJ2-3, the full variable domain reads EAGVTQSPTHLIKTRGQQATLRCSPISGHTSVYWYQQALGLGLQFLLWYDEGEERNRGNFPPRFSGRQFPNYSSELNVNALELEDSALYLCASSWGDRDSDTQYFGPGTRLTVL.

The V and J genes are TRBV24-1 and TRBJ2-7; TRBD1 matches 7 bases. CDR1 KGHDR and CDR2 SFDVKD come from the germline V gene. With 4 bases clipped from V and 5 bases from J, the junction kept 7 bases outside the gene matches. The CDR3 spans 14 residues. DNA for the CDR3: TGTGCCACCAGTGAGGGTAGGGGGCGGCACGAGCAGTACTTC. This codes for CATSEGRGRHEQYF.

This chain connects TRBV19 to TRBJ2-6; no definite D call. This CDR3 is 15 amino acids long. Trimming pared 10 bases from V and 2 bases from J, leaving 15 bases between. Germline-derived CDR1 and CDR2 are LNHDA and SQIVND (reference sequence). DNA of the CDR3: TGTGCCACCTATGAACGAGGCGCTGGGGCCAACGTCCTGACTTTC. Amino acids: CATYERGAGANVLTF.

CDR3 bases: TGTGCCAGCAGCTTAGAAGCGGGGGGGATCACAGATACGCAGTATTTT. This encodes CASSLEAGGITDTQYF. The chain employs TRBV11-2 and TRBJ2-3; 10 nucleotides line up with TRBD2. The CDR3 length is 16 residues. CDR1 is SGHAT and CDR2 is FQNNGV in the germline V gene. Trimming removed 0 bases from V and 2 bases from J; junction bases left unmatched: 2.